One sample yielded the 10 T cell receptor beta chains listed below, sequenced in a study of spatial heterogeneity in lung cancer. TCRdb ran MiXCR on the 5' RACE reads and lists one entry per CDR3 protein. Of around 48,000 distinct CDR3 sequences listed, approximately 5.7% are singletons. Regarding time point: sample taken at primary tumor resection. The input material, whole RNA from tumor, nontumor lung or frozen PBMC, was sequenced unsorted. Material: PBMCs, obtained at surgery. The source of these receptors is a male donor with early-stage non-small cell lung cancer.

In regard to this clonotype: Since the CDR3 does not end with the conserved phenylalanine or tryptophan, this likely comes from a read error. The chain couples TRBV7-6 to TRBJ2-1; the match to TRBD2 covers 11 bases. The CDR3 spans 19 residues. The germline V gene encodes CDR1 SGHVS and CDR2 FNYEAQ. This chain's CDR3 is CVSSLDVTSGASSYNEQFS. CDR3 DNA sequence: TGTGTCAGCAGCTTAGATGTGACTAGCGGGGCTAGCTCCTACAATGAGCAGTTCTCC.

This clonotype was detected ten times or more. The CDR3 DNA is TGCGCCAGCGGGACAGGGTCGAACACCGGGGAGCTGTTTTTT. The encoded protein is CASGTGSNTGELFF. V and J are TRBV5-1 and TRBJ2-2; the match to TRBD1 covers 9 bases. This CDR3 comprises 14 residues. The germline CDR1 and CDR2 sequences are SGHRS and YFSETQ. The trim removed 7 bases at V and 0 bases at J, leaving 1 base unmatched.

There are many counts of this clonotype. The rearrangement joins TRBV6-1 to TRBJ2-5, with 12 bases lining up with TRBD1. J lost 1 base, V lost 2 bases, and 2 bases had no gene match. CDR1 and CDR2 from the germline V gene are MNHNS and SASEGT. This CDR3 is 16 amino acids long. The CDR3 DNA reads as TGTGCCAGCAGTGAATGGGACAGGGGGCTCCAAGAGACCCAGTACTTC. It specifies CASSEWDRGLQETQYF.

This clonotype was seen many times. The genes are TRBV5-1 and TRBJ2-7; 8 positions match TRBD2. V dropped 4 bases and J dropped 0; count of bases not matched to a gene: 9. The CDR3 runs to 16 residues. Looked up from germline, CDR1 is SGHRS and CDR2 is YFSETQ. CDR3 loop: CASSPRLAGGSYEQYF. The CDR3 DNA is TGCGCCAGCAGCCCACGACTGGCGGGAGGCTCCTACGAGCAGTACTTC.

This clonotype was detected ten times or more. The V gene is TRBV18, the J gene TRBJ1-4; D call uncertain. The CDR3 has 12 amino acids. The V gene's germline CDR1 is KGHSH and CDR2 LQKENI. The V and J ends lost 5 bases and 5 bases respectively, with 6 bases between them. The CDR3 region is CASSEGNEKLFF. The CDR3 DNA reads as TGTGCCAGCTCAGAGGGAAATGAAAAACTGTTTTTT.

Ten or more counts support this clonotype. This chain links TRBV11-3 with TRBJ2-3; D uncertain. Germline assignment: CDR1 SGHNT and CDR2 YENEEA. This CDR3 comprises 17 residues. V dropped 5 bases and J dropped 1 base, with 19 bases sitting between them. The CDR3 here is CASSPPWPPWGTDTQYF. The CDR3 coding sequence is TGTGCCAGCAGCCCCCCCTGGCCGCCATGGGGCACAGATACGCAGTATTTT.

The chain links TRBV5-1 to TRBJ2-5, with TRBD1 identical over 8 bases. The CDR3 is 18 residues long. Germline values: CDR1 SGHRS, CDR2 YFSETQ. The V and J ends lost 2 bases and 5 bases, in that order; junction bases with no gene match: 17. DNA of the CDR3: TGCGCCAGCAGCTTCACCCTAGGACAGGGCGACGGTGGGGAGACCCAGTACTTC. Residues: CASSFTLGQGDGGETQYF. The full variable domain, rest sourced from reference TRBV5-1 and TRBJ2-5, is KAGVTQTPRYLIKTRGQQVTLSCSPISGHRSVSWYQQTPGQGLQFLFEYFSETQRNKGNFPGRFSGRQFSNSRSEMNVSTLELGDSALYLCASSFTLGQGDGGETQYFGPGTRLLVL.

The table lists this clonotype with many counts. In DNA, the CDR3 is TGCAGCGTTGGCCCCGGACTAGCGGGAGTGCATGAGCAGTTCTTC. This translates into CSVGPGLAGVHEQFF. The chain uses TRBV29-1 and TRBJ2-1, with 13 nucleotides matching TRBD2. Germline values: CDR1 SQVTM, CDR2 ANQGSEA. This CDR3 region has 15 residues. V lost 4 bases and J lost 8; bases outside the gene matches: 8.

V and J are TRBV10-3 and TRBJ1-1; weak D call: TRBD1 (5 bases). The V end was cut by 4 bases, the J end by 6 bases, with 9 bases between. The CDR3 contains 12 residues. Germline V gene lookup returns CDR1 ENHRY and CDR2 SYGVKD. CDR3 sequence: CAISVGEAEAFF. CDR3 DNA sequence: TGTGCCATCAGTGTAGGGGAGGCTGAAGCTTTCTTT.

The chain recombines TRBV2 with TRBJ2-3, with no clear D. Trimming shortened V by 4 bases and J by 0 bases, and 5 bases separated the two germline ends. The CDR3 is 13 amino acids. The germline gives CDR1 SNHLY, CDR2 FYNNEI. Written as DNA, the CDR3 is TGTGCCAGCAGTGGGGTCAGCACAGATACGCAGTATTTT. Translated, it gives CASSGVSTDTQYF.